This T cell receptor (beta chain) was sequenced in a study of PD-L1 blockade in urothelial cancer. Time point specified: peripheral blood 6 weeks after treatment start. V lost 4 bases, J lost 3 bases, and 16 bases lay in between. The CDR3 runs 15 residues. The germline V gene encodes CDR1 SGHAT and CDR2 FQDESV (reference sequence). TCRdb's copy holds only in-frame clones and misses some; the assay was immunoSEQ multiplex PCR. The data show tens of thousands of clones, with under 85% seen just once and under 2.5% held by the top ten. This clonotype was obtained from a man aged 45-65 years with urothelial cancer. Sequenced material: PBMCs, taken around atezolizumab (anti-PD-L1) treatment. The chain uses TRBV11-1 and TRBJ2-7, with no clear D. The CDR3 sequence is CASSSLGLSDYEQYF. In DNA, the CDR3 is TGTGCCAGCAGCTCCTTGGGCCTCTCTGACTACGAGCAGTACTTC.